The entry that follows covers one T cell receptor (beta chain) sequence. Its specificity is not known. Clones were sequenced by immunoSEQ multiplex PCR, and TCRdb holds only the in-frame ones, with some missing. The profile shows about 93,000 clones, 85% to 95% of them singletons. This sample stems from a study of graft-versus-host responses after intestinal transplantation. Study conclusions and caveats: Across patients carrying graft-donor T cell macrochimerism, allografts held high graft-versus-host to host-versus-graft clonal ratios.

This CDR3 has 13 amino acids. The germline V gene has CDR1 LNHDA and CDR2 SQIVND (reference sequence). V lost 3 bases and J 5 bases, leaving 8 bases between the germline ends. The source of this sequence is a human donor who received an intestinal transplant. Source: unstimulated CD8+ T cells sorted from spleen or lymph node cells, taken before intestinal transplant. The rearrangement joins TRBV19 to TRBJ2-1; TRBD2 might be the D (6 bases). The CDR3 spells CASSMGGDNEQFF. CDR3 coding DNA: TGTGCCAGTAGTATGGGCGGGGACAATGAGCAGTTCTTC.